These T cell receptor beta chains were read from a single sample in a study of response to subunit inactivated influenza vaccine. MiXCR, applied by TCRdb to the RT-PCR reads, yields one record per CDR3 protein. Here the sample spans about 190,000 distinct CDR3 sequences, roughly 14% being singletons. Here the sequenced sample was CD8+ T cells sorted from PBMCs, taken more than 4 days after vaccination. These TCRs come from a man in his fifties who received an inactivated influenza vaccine. CDR3s include the opening cysteine and the closing phenylalanine or tryptophan. D genes are given only for firm matches. Expanded clones get a size class; other rows say once, few or many, or leave the size out.

d_gene: TRBD1; j_gene: TRBJ2-3; abundance: few; v_gene: TRBV20-1; CDR3aa: CSAEDRGGSSTDTQYF; CDR3nt: TGCAGTGCTGAAGACAGGGGTGGGTCTAGCACAGATACGCAGTATTTT
d_gene: TRBD1; j_gene: TRBJ2-6; abundance: .; v_gene: TRBV29-1; CDR3aa: CSVETGQGSAGANVLTF; CDR3nt: TGCAGCGTTGAAACCGGACAGGGGTCGGCTGGGGCCAACGTCCTGACTTTC
d_gene: .; j_gene: TRBJ2-2; abundance: few; v_gene: TRBV7-9; CDR3aa: CASSALLVAGELFF; CDR3nt: TGTGCCAGCAGCGCACTACTAGTGGCCGGGGAGCTGTTTTTT
d_gene: TRBD1; j_gene: TRBJ2-1; abundance: many; v_gene: TRBV29-1; CDR3aa: CSVEKTGVWYNEQFF; CDR3nt: TGCAGCGTTGAGAAAACAGGGGTTTGGTACAATGAGCAGTTCTTC
d_gene: .; j_gene: TRBJ1-1; abundance: many; v_gene: TRBV6-5; CDR3aa: CASSYDGEITEAFF; CDR3nt: TGTGCCAGCAGTTACGACGGGGAGATCACTGAAGCTTTCTTT
d_gene: .; j_gene: TRBJ2-1; abundance: few; v_gene: TRBV7-9; CDR3aa: CASSLWGYNEQFF; CDR3nt: TGTGCCAGCAGCTTGTGGGGGTACAATGAGCAGTTCTTC
d_gene: .; j_gene: TRBJ2-1; abundance: few; v_gene: TRBV6-5; CDR3aa: CASSYIRSYNEQFF; CDR3nt: TGTGCCAGCAGTTACATCCGCTCCTACAATGAGCAGTTCTTC
d_gene: TRBD1; j_gene: TRBJ1-2; abundance: .; v_gene: TRBV20-1; CDR3aa: CSARQGGGYYGYTF; CDR3nt: TGCAGTGCTAGACAGGGGGGAGGCTACTATGGCTACACCTTC
d_gene: .; j_gene: TRBJ2-2; abundance: few; v_gene: TRBV9; CDR3aa: CASSVGGASGELFF; CDR3nt: TGTGCCAGCAGCGTAGGGGGGGCTAGCGGGGAGCTGTTTTTT
d_gene: .; j_gene: TRBJ2-1; abundance: .; v_gene: TRBV2; CDR3aa: CASSEWSSYNEQFF; CDR3nt: TGTGCCAGCAGTGAATGGTCGTCCTACAATGAGCAGTTCTTC
d_gene: .; j_gene: TRBJ1-1; abundance: few; v_gene: TRBV12-3/TRBV12-4; CDR3aa: CASSLPGPLNRNTEAFF; CDR3nt: TGTGCCAGCAGTTTACCGGGACCGCTGAACCGGAACACTGAAGCTTTCTTT
d_gene: .; j_gene: TRBJ2-7; abundance: .; v_gene: TRBV15; CDR3aa: CATSRDLRLVRSYEQYF; CDR3nt: TGTGCCACCAGCAGAGATCTTCGACTAGTGAGGTCCTACGAGCAGTACTTC
d_gene: .; j_gene: TRBJ2-1; abundance: many; v_gene: TRBV5-1; CDR3aa: CASSLVLLDRSYNEQFF; CDR3nt: TGCGCCAGCAGCTTGGTCCTACTAGACAGGTCTTACAATGAGCAGTTCTTC
d_gene: .; j_gene: TRBJ2-5; abundance: .; v_gene: TRBV13; CDR3aa: CASSLNPTDQETQYF; CDR3nt: TGTGCCAGCAGCTTAAATCCGACAGACCAAGAGACCCAGTACTTC
d_gene: .; j_gene: TRBJ1-4; abundance: .; v_gene: TRBV5-6; CDR3aa: CASSVGDGKSNEKLFF; CDR3nt: TGTGCCAGCAGCGTCGGAGATGGGAAGTCTAATGAAAAACTGTTTTTT
d_gene: TRBD1; j_gene: TRBJ2-7; abundance: many; v_gene: TRBV15; CDR3aa: CATRRDRDLLWEQYF; CDR3nt: TGTGCCACCCGCCGGGACAGGGATCTTCTTTGGGAGCAGTACTTC
d_gene: .; j_gene: TRBJ2-5; abundance: .; v_gene: TRBV7-8; CDR3aa: CASSTAYTGFGAAQYF; CDR3nt: TGTGCCAGCAGCACAGCCTACACAGGATTCGGCGCGGCCCAGTACTTC
d_gene: TRBD1; j_gene: TRBJ1-2; abundance: few; v_gene: TRBV28; CDR3aa: CASSLTVPWTGDGYTF; CDR3nt: TGTGCCAGCAGTTTAACCGTGCCGTGGACAGGAGATGGCTACACCTTC